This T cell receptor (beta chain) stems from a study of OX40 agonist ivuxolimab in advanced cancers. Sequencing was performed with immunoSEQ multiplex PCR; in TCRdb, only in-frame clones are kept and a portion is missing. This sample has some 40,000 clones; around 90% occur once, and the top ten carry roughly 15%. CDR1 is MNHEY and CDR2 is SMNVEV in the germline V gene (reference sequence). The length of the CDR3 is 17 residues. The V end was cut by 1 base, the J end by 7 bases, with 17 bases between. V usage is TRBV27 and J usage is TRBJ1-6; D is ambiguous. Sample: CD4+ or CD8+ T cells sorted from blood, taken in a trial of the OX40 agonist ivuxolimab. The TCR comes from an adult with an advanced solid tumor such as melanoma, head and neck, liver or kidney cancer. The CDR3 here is CASSLFPGPTYNSPLHF. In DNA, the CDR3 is TGTGCCAGCAGTTTATTTCCGGGCCCGACTTACAATTCACCCCTCCACTTT.